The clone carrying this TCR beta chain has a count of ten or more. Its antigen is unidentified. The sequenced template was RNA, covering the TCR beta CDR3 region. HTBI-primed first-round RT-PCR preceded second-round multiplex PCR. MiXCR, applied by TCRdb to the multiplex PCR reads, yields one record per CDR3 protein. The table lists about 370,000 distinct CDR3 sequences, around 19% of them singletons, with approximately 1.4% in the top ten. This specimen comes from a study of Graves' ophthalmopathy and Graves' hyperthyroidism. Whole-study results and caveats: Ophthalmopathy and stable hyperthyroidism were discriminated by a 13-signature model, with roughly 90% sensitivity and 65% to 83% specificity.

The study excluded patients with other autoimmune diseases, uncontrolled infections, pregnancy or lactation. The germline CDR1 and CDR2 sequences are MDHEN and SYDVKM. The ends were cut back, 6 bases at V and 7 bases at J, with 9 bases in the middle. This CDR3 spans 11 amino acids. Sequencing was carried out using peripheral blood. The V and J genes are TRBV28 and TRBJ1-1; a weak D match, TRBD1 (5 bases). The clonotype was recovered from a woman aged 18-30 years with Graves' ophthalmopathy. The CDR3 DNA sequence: TGTGCCAGCAGGCGGGGGTTTGAAGCTTTCTTT. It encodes CASRRGFEAFF.